These 24 T cell receptor beta chains were sequenced from one sample in a study of T cell responses to AZD1222 COVID-19 vaccine. Clones were read by immunoSEQ multiplex PCR, and TCRdb kept only the in-frame ones, dropping some. Of fewer than 130,000 clones in the sample, 92% were seen once. The specimen comprised peripheral blood, sampled on day 0 of AZD1222 vaccination. The origin of the receptors is an adult in good health.

This chain links TRBV7-2 with TRBJ1-1, with D maybe TRBD1 (5 bases). CDR3 length: 13 residues. Trimming removed 5 bases at V and 7 bases at J, with 14 bases between. The germline CDR1 and CDR2 sequences are SGHTA and FQGNSA. CDR3 sequence (DNA): TGTGCCAGCAGCCCAAAAAGGGGAAATGAAGCTTTCTTT. The encoded protein is CASSPKRGNEAFF.

The chain uses TRBV5-1 and TRBJ2-1; 12 positions match TRBD2. The germline CDR1 and CDR2 sequences are SGHRS and YFSETQ. With 4 bases clipped from V and 5 bases from J, the junction kept 4 bases outside the gene matches. The CDR3 has 15 amino acids. The CDR3 DNA reads as TGCGCCAGCAGCATCCTAGCGGGGGGGCACAATGAGCAGTTCTTC. Its translation: CASSILAGGHNEQFF.

The gene calls are TRBV24-1 and TRBJ2-1; D gene uncertain. CDR1 is KGHDR and CDR2 is SFDVKD in the germline V gene. V lost 5 bases and J 2 bases, leaving 6 bases between the germline ends. This CDR3 has 13 residues. The CDR3: CATSGFPYNEQFF. The CDR3, as DNA: TGTGCCACCAGTGGGTTCCCCTACAATGAGCAGTTCTTC.

The chain employs TRBV12-5 and TRBJ1-6; perhaps TRBD1 as D (6 bases). V shed 7 bases and J shed 7 bases, with 17 bases lying between them. Germline V gene sequence: CDR1 LGHNT, CDR2 FRNRAP. CDR3 length equals 15 residues. The CDR3 DNA is TGTGCTAGTGCCATCTGGGGGGCAGGGAATTCACCCCTCCACTTT. Its protein is CASAIWGAGNSPLHF. Variable domain in full (rest from reference TRBV12-5 and TRBJ1-6): DARVTQTPRHKVTEMGQEVTMRCQPILGHNTVFWYRQTMMQGLELLAYFRNRAPLDDSGMPKDRFSAEMPDATLATLKIQPSEPRDSAVYFCASAIWGAGNSPLHFGNGTRLTVT.

The chain links TRBV6-1 to TRBJ2-1; TRBD2 might be the D (6 bases). Trimming left V 1 base short and J 0 bases short, with 10 bases between. The CDR3 runs to 16 residues. Germline V gene sequence: CDR1 MNHNS, CDR2 SASEGT. Here the CDR3 reads CASSEGAGYSYNEQFF. Here the CDR3 DNA reads TGTGCCAGCAGTGAAGGTGCGGGGTACTCCTACAATGAGCAGTTCTTC.

This chain links TRBV9 with TRBJ2-3; 10 bases map to TRBD2. Germline V gene lookup returns CDR1 SGDLS and CDR2 YYNGEE. V shed 0 bases and J 2 bases; nucleotides not matched to a gene: 6. The CDR3 has 17 amino acids. DNA of the CDR3: TGTGCCAGCAGCGTAGATGAGCGGGGGGGCCACACAGATACGCAGTATTTT. This sequence encodes CASSVDERGGHTDTQYF.

The chain links TRBV27 to TRBJ1-2; no clear D gene. The V end lost 0 bases, the J end lost 5 bases, and 13 bases lay between the germline ends. From germline, CDR1 is MNHEY and CDR2 SMNVEV (reference sequence). The CDR3 runs 15 residues. The CDR3: CASSLSARRAYGYTF. CDR3 coding DNA: TGTGCCAGCAGTTTATCGGCACGACGCGCGTATGGCTACACCTTC.

The chain employs TRBV28 and TRBJ2-5; D is unclear. The germline V and J ends were trimmed by 2 bases and 6 bases, with 19 bases remaining between them. The CDR3 runs 16 residues. Germline V gives CDR1 MDHEN, CDR2 SYDVKM. CDR3 DNA: TGTGCCAGCAGTTTAAGACGACTTACTATCATTCAGACCCAGTACTTC. It codes for CASSLRRLTIIQTQYF.

This chain joins TRBV5-1 and TRBJ2-3, with 11 bases matching TRBD1. This CDR3 is built from 19 residues. The V and J ends lost 4 bases and 0 bases, in that order; junction bases with no gene match: 13. Germline V CDR1 and CDR2: SGHRS, YFSETQ. Written as DNA, the CDR3 is TGCGCCAGCAGCGCCCGCGGGACAGGGGGGACCTCTAGCACAGATACGCAGTATTTT. Translating it yields CASSARGTGGTSSTDTQYF.

The chain couples TRBV7-2 to TRBJ1-3, with D maybe TRBD1 (6 bases). The CDR3 sequence is 14 residues long. Trimming took 6 bases from V and 4 from J, leaving 13 bases between them. CDR1 is SGHTA, CDR2 FQGNSA, per germline. The CDR3 bases are TGTGCCAGCAGTTCACAGGGTGGGGGAAACACCATATATTTT. Residues: CASSSQGGGNTIYF.

The chain employs TRBV11-3 and TRBJ2-7, with 9 bases identical to TRBD1. Germline V lookup: CDR1 SGHNT, CDR2 YENEEA. The CDR3 has 16 residues. With 5 bases clipped from V and 3 bases from J, the junction kept 11 bases outside the gene matches. CDR3 DNA sequence: TGTGCCAGCAGCGACAACCTAGGACAGGGGAACTACGAGCAGTACTTC. Amino acid sequence: CASSDNLGQGNYEQYF.

The J gene is TRBJ1-2, the V gene TRBV27; D may be TRBD1 (5 bases). The CDR3 runs 12 residues. V was pared by 3 bases and J by 8 bases, with 10 bases between. Germline V gives CDR1 MNHEY, CDR2 SMNVEV (reference sequence). This CDR3 reads CASSFWGGGYTF. CDR3 DNA: TGTGCCAGCAGTTTCTGGGGCGGAGGCTACACCTTC.

The chain has TRBV10-3 and TRBJ1-1; perhaps TRBD1 as D (6 bases). The germline V and J ends were trimmed by 11 bases and 0 bases, with 13 bases remaining between them. Germline CDR1 is ENHRY and CDR2 is SYGVKD. The CDR3 is 13 amino acids. As DNA, the CDR3 is TGTGCCTCTGCAGGGGACCTGAACACTGAAGCTTTCTTT. Protein product: CASAGDLNTEAFF.

The rearrangement links TRBV7-9 to TRBJ1-2, with unresolved D. This CDR3 contains 13 residues. V was cut by 5 bases and J by 8 bases, with 15 bases left in between. Germline assignment: CDR1 SEHNR and CDR2 FQNEAQ (reference sequence). The CDR3 nucleotides are TGTGCCAGCAGCCCGGCGGCAGGTCGGGGCTACACCTTC. Protein sequence: CASSPAAGRGYTF.

V and J are TRBV3-1 (or the pseudogene TRBV3-2) and TRBJ1-2; no reliable D call. The CDR3 runs to 13 residues. V dropped 0 bases and J dropped 8 bases, with 10 bases sitting between them. Germline CDR1 LGHDT, CDR2 YNNKEL (reference sequence). The CDR3 protein is CASSQDPALGYTF. The CDR3 DNA reads as TGTGCCAGCAGCCAAGATCCGGCTTTGGGCTACACCTTC.

The chain links TRBV28 to TRBJ1-4, with D hard to call. V shed 2 bases and J shed 4 bases, with 14 bases lying between them. In germline, CDR1 is MDHEN, CDR2 SYDVKM. The CDR3 sequence is 16 residues long. CDR3 nucleotide sequence: TGTGCCAGCAGTTTAATTAGCGTAAGGGTTAATGAAAAACTGTTTTTT. Translated, it gives CASSLISVRVNEKLFF.

This clone appeared once. The rearrangement joins TRBV9 to TRBJ2-3; TRBD2 aligns across 9 bases. The CDR3 is made up of 16 amino acids. Germline-derived CDR1 and CDR2 are SGDLS and YYNGEE. With V trimmed by 4 bases and J by 0 bases, 6 bases remained unmatched. CDR3 sequence: CASSPRTSASTDTQYF. The CDR3 region has the DNA TGTGCCAGCAGCCCCCGGACTAGCGCCAGCACAGATACGCAGTATTTT.

The chain has TRBV3-1 (or the pseudogene TRBV3-2) and TRBJ1-6; no reliable D call. The CDR3 runs 17 residues. Deletions cut 0 bases from V and 16 bases from J, with 25 bases between. Germline V lookup: CDR1 LGHDT, CDR2 YNNKEL (reference sequence). Here the CDR3 DNA reads TGTGCCAGCAGCCAAGATACCGCACGCCAACCCCCCGCGAGGCTCCACTTT. Protein product: CASSQDTARQPPARLHF.

The rearrangement uses TRBV6-5 and TRBJ2-3, with 9 bases that match TRBD2. The CDR3 runs 16 residues. V lost 2 bases and J lost 8; bases outside the gene matches: 11. Germline V gives CDR1 MNHEY, CDR2 SVGAGI. CDR3 nucleotides: TGTGCCAGCAGTTACGCGGGAGGGAGGGGTGTGGGTACGCAGTATTTT. This gives the protein CASSYAGGRGVGTQYF.

The rearrangement links TRBV3-1 (or the pseudogene TRBV3-2) to TRBJ2-5, with D maybe TRBD1 (6 bases). Germline V gene lookup returns CDR1 LGHDT and CDR2 YNNKEL (reference sequence). There are 15 residues in the CDR3. Trimming removed 0 bases at V and 10 bases at J, with 18 bases between. CDR3 loop: CASSQDHRVPGDQYF. Written as DNA, the CDR3 is TGTGCCAGCAGCCAAGATCACAGGGTGCCAGGTGACCAGTACTTC.

In its sample, this clone was seen once. This chain joins TRBV11-2 and TRBJ2-2, with 9 bases that match TRBD1. The CDR3 sequence is 17 residues long. Losses at the gene ends were 6 bases for V and 1 base for J; bases not matched to a gene: 9. From germline, CDR1 is SGHAT and CDR2 FQNNGV. Here the CDR3 DNA reads TGTGCCAGCAGTCCCCCCATGGGACAGGGGAACACCGGGGAGCTGTTTTTT. As protein: CASSPPMGQGNTGELFF.

This clone was seen just once. This chain connects TRBV27 to TRBJ1-6; D perhaps matches TRBD1 (5 bases). Trimming removed 2 bases from V and 10 bases from J, with 12 bases in between. This CDR3 spans 14 amino acids. The germline V gene has CDR1 MNHEY and CDR2 SMNVEV (reference sequence). This CDR3 reads CASSLGGVRSPLHF. The DNA of the CDR3 is TGTGCCAGCAGTTTAGGAGGGGTGCGGTCACCCCTCCACTTT.

The J gene is TRBJ1-3, the V gene TRBV6-5; D is possibly TRBD1 (5 bases). V was clipped by 7 bases and J by 0 bases, with 10 bases between them. This CDR3 comprises 14 residues. CDR1 is MNHEY, CDR2 SVGAGI, per germline. The CDR3 is CASTLTASGNTIYF. The CDR3, as DNA: TGTGCCAGCACCCTGACAGCCTCTGGAAACACCATATATTTT.

The CDR3 DNA reads TGCGCCAGCACCGGAACCGGTGGGGACGCGGGTGAAGCTTTCTTT. Amino acids: CASTGTGGDAGEAFF. The J gene is TRBJ1-1, the V gene TRBV10-1; D is possibly TRBD1 (5 bases). This CDR3 is 15 amino acids long. Deletions cut 7 bases from V and 7 bases from J, with 22 bases between. Germline CDR1 reads WNHNN; CDR2 reads SYGVQD (reference sequence).